The rows below give T cell receptor beta chains drawn from one sample of a study of beta chain features in type 1 diabetes. Data came from immunoSEQ multiplex PCR; TCRdb stores just in-frame clones and leaves some out. The sample holds 300,000 to 350,000 clones, 11% to 15% seen once. The sequencing sample was made of central memory CD4+ T cells from blood. These receptors were obtained from a man in his thirties or forties in good health. CDR3s include the opening cysteine and the closing phenylalanine or tryptophan. The order of the fields is CDR3 length, J gene, D gene, clone size, V gene, CDR3 protein, CDR3 DNA. A D gene is named only where the DNA matches it firmly. Size values are once, few and many counts, or a class for expanded clones, and some rows have none.

len: 12; j_gene: TRBJ2-5; d_gene: NA; abundance: few; v_gene: TRBV10-2; CDR3aa: CASGGSWETQYF; CDR3nt: TGCGCCAGCGGGGGGTCTTGGGAGACCCAGTACTTC
len: 15; j_gene: TRBJ2-7; d_gene: TRBD2; abundance: few; v_gene: TRBV7-8; CDR3aa: CASSSKRGGLYEQYF; CDR3nt: TGTGCCAGCAGCTCTAAGCGGGGGGGCCTTTACGAGCAGTACTTC
len: 13; j_gene: TRBJ1-3; d_gene: NA; abundance: NA; v_gene: TRBV5-1; CDR3aa: CASSLPSGNTIYF; CDR3nt: TGCGCCAGCAGCTTACCCTCTGGAAACACCATATATTTT
len: 16; j_gene: TRBJ1-4; d_gene: NA; abundance: few; v_gene: TRBV7-8; CDR3aa: CASSLAAGTYIGKLFF; CDR3nt: TGTGCCAGCAGCTTAGCCGCGGGGACATATATTGGAAAACTGTTTTTT
len: 13; j_gene: TRBJ1-2; d_gene: NA; abundance: NA; v_gene: TRBV18; CDR3aa: CASSPHRDGPYTF; CDR3nt: TGTGCCAGCTCACCCCATAGGGACGGGCCCTACACCTTC
len: 14; j_gene: TRBJ1-6; d_gene: TRBD1; abundance: NA; v_gene: TRBV29-1; CDR3aa: CSVGQGAGNSPLHF; CDR3nt: TGCAGCGTCGGACAGGGGGCCGGTAATTCACCTCTCCACTTT
len: 14; j_gene: TRBJ2-5; d_gene: TRBD2; abundance: many; v_gene: TRBV2; CDR3aa: CASKDSGRQETQYF; CDR3nt: TGTGCCAGCAAAGATAGCGGGAGACAAGAGACCCAGTACTTC
len: 14; j_gene: TRBJ2-1; d_gene: TRBD2; abundance: NA; v_gene: TRBV7-2; CDR3aa: CASSLGLAEGEQFF; CDR3nt: TGTGCCAGCAGCTTAGGACTAGCGGAGGGTGAGCAGTTCTTC
len: 19; j_gene: TRBJ1-6; d_gene: TRBD1; abundance: many; v_gene: TRBV19; CDR3aa: CASSIDRQGGLTRNSPLHF; CDR3nt: TGTGCCAGTAGTATAGATCGACAGGGAGGCCTGACTAGGAATTCACCCCTCCACTTT
len: 17; j_gene: TRBJ2-1; d_gene: NA; abundance: many; v_gene: TRBV7-9; CDR3aa: CASSPPRSLSSYNEQFF; CDR3nt: TGTGCCAGCAGCCCCCCGAGGAGCCTGAGCTCCTACAATGAGCAGTTCTTC
len: 16; j_gene: TRBJ1-5; d_gene: NA; abundance: few; v_gene: TRBV27; CDR3aa: CASSLSAANFNQPQHF; CDR3nt: TGTGCCAGCAGTTTATCGGCCGCAAATTTCAATCAGCCCCAGCATTTT
len: 17; j_gene: TRBJ2-3; d_gene: NA; abundance: NA; v_gene: TRBV5-4; CDR3aa: CASSQPLGFGRTDTQYF; CDR3nt: TGTGCCAGCAGCCAACCACTAGGATTCGGGCGCACAGATACGCAGTATTTT
len: 16; j_gene: TRBJ2-2; d_gene: TRBD1; abundance: few; v_gene: TRBV25-1; CDR3aa: CASSPLGTGRTGELFF; CDR3nt: TGTGCCAGCAGTCCCCTTGGGACAGGGAGGACCGGGGAGCTGTTTTTT
len: 15; j_gene: TRBJ1-3; d_gene: TRBD1; abundance: NA; v_gene: TRBV9; CDR3aa: CASSVEGQGGNTIYF; CDR3nt: TGTGCCAGCAGCGTAGAGGGACAGGGGGGAAACACCATATATTTT
len: 11; j_gene: TRBJ2-5; d_gene: NA; abundance: few; v_gene: TRBV20-1; CDR3aa: CSVSGEETQYF; CDR3nt: TGCAGTGTCAGTGGGGAAGAGACCCAGTACTTC
len: 17; j_gene: TRBJ2-3; d_gene: TRBD2; abundance: NA; v_gene: TRBV19; CDR3aa: CASSPREAGASTDTQYF; CDR3nt: TGTGCCAGTAGTCCGCGGGAAGCGGGGGCTAGCACAGATACGCAGTATTTT
len: 16; j_gene: TRBJ2-2; d_gene: TRBD2; abundance: NA; v_gene: TRBV5-1; CDR3aa: CASSSKTSANTGELFF; CDR3nt: TGCGCCAGCAGCTCCAAGACTAGCGCGAACACCGGGGAGCTGTTTTTT
len: 12; j_gene: TRBJ1-1; d_gene: NA; abundance: few; v_gene: TRBV30; CDR3aa: CASTRGYTEAFF; CDR3nt: TGTGCCTCGACAAGGGGGTACACTGAAGCTTTCTTT
len: 15; j_gene: TRBJ2-1; d_gene: TRBD2; abundance: NA; v_gene: TRBV9; CDR3aa: CASSVFSGGYNEQFF; CDR3nt: TGTGCCAGCAGCGTATTCAGCGGGGGTTATAATGAGCAGTTCTTC
len: 16; j_gene: TRBJ2-3; d_gene: TRBD2; abundance: few; v_gene: TRBV4-3; CDR3aa: CASSQRLAGGADTQYF; CDR3nt: TGCGCCAGCAGCCAGCGACTAGCGGGAGGGGCAGATACGCAGTATTTT
len: 13; j_gene: TRBJ2-7; d_gene: NA; abundance: few; v_gene: TRBV10-3; CDR3aa: CAISDTQAYEQYF; CDR3nt: TGTGCCATCAGTGACACCCAAGCCTACGAGCAGTACTTC
len: 15; j_gene: TRBJ2-1; d_gene: TRBD2; abundance: NA; v_gene: TRBV7-2; CDR3aa: CASSLLAGNYNEQFF; CDR3nt: TGTGCCAGCAGCTTATTAGCGGGAAACTACAATGAGCAGTTCTTC
len: 15; j_gene: TRBJ2-2; d_gene: NA; abundance: NA; v_gene: TRBV27; CDR3aa: CASSFRTANTGELFF; CDR3nt: TGTGCCAGCAGTTTTAGGACCGCGAACACCGGGGAGCTGTTTTTT
len: 15; j_gene: TRBJ2-5; d_gene: NA; abundance: few; v_gene: TRBV29-1; CDR3aa: CSVAKGTAYQETQYF; CDR3nt: TGCAGCGTAGCAAAGGGAACAGCGTACCAAGAGACCCAGTACTTC
len: 16; j_gene: TRBJ2-1; d_gene: TRBD2; abundance: once; v_gene: TRBV18; CDR3aa: CASSQDTSGGANEQFF; CDR3nt: TGTGCCAGCTCACAAGACACTAGCGGGGGGGCTAATGAGCAGTTCTTC
len: 19; j_gene: TRBJ2-4; d_gene: NA; abundance: few; v_gene: TRBV28; CDR3aa: CASSLYRRHKHTAKNIQYF; CDR3nt: TGTGCCAGCAGTTTATATAGGAGGCACAAACATACAGCCAAAAACATTCAGTACTTC
len: 15; j_gene: TRBJ1-2; d_gene: NA; abundance: few; v_gene: TRBV5-1; CDR3aa: CASSLDGHETTGYTF; CDR3nt: TGCGCCAGCAGCTTGGATGGACACGAAACTACTGGCTACACCTTC
len: 14; j_gene: TRBJ1-4; d_gene: NA; abundance: NA; v_gene: TRBV28; CDR3aa: CASSPPGSRWKLFF; CDR3nt: TGTGCCAGCAGTCCCCCCGGGTCTAGGTGGAAACTGTTTTTT
len: 15; j_gene: TRBJ1-2; d_gene: NA; abundance: few; v_gene: TRBV11-2; CDR3aa: CASSLGTSLGYGYTF; CDR3nt: TGTGCCAGCAGCTTAGGGACGAGCCTTGGCTATGGCTACACCTTC
len: 15; j_gene: TRBJ1-5; d_gene: NA; abundance: few; v_gene: TRBV19; CDR3aa: CASSIGGAVNQPQHF; CDR3nt: TGTGCCAGTAGTATTGGAGGGGCCGTCAATCAGCCCCAGCATTTT
len: 13; j_gene: TRBJ2-1; d_gene: NA; abundance: many; v_gene: TRBV7-3; CDR3aa: CASSSAPPSEQFF; CDR3nt: TGTGCCAGCAGTTCCGCCCCTCCAAGCGAGCAGTTCTTC
len: 11; j_gene: TRBJ1-1; d_gene: NA; abundance: many; v_gene: TRBV6-6; CDR3aa: CATSGARDAFF; CDR3nt: TGTGCCACCTCAGGGGCTAGGGATGCTTTCTTT
len: 16; j_gene: TRBJ2-2; d_gene: NA; abundance: NA; v_gene: TRBV7-7; CDR3aa: CASSAERQDLAGELFF; CDR3nt: TGTGCTAGCAGCGCGGAGCGACAGGATCTCGCCGGGGAGCTGTTTTTT
len: 15; j_gene: TRBJ2-7; d_gene: NA; abundance: few; v_gene: TRBV18; CDR3aa: CASSVVGGGRHEQYF; CDR3nt: TGTGCCAGCTCAGTCGTTGGCGGGGGCCGGCACGAGCAGTACTTC
len: 14; j_gene: TRBJ2-3; d_gene: NA; abundance: few; v_gene: TRBV19; CDR3aa: CASSGATSTDTQYF; CDR3nt: TGTGCCAGTAGTGGGGCAACTAGCACAGATACGCAGTATTTT
len: 13; j_gene: TRBJ2-2; d_gene: NA; abundance: NA; v_gene: TRBV7-2; CDR3aa: CASSSKYTGELFF; CDR3nt: TGTGCCAGCAGCTCGAAATACACCGGGGAGCTGTTTTTT
len: 15; j_gene: TRBJ2-3; d_gene: NA; abundance: few; v_gene: TRBV10-3; CDR3aa: CATRTDQPFTDTQYF; CDR3nt: TGTGCCACACGGACGGACCAACCTTTCACAGATACGCAGTATTTT
len: 14; j_gene: TRBJ2-1; d_gene: TRBD2; abundance: NA; v_gene: TRBV5-4; CDR3aa: CASSLRLAGEEQFF; CDR3nt: TGTGCCAGCAGCTTGAGACTAGCGGGGGAGGAGCAGTTCTTC
len: 13; j_gene: TRBJ2-3; d_gene: NA; abundance: few; v_gene: TRBV11-3; CDR3aa: CASSLGAGDTQYF; CDR3nt: TGTGCCAGCAGCTTGGGGGCAGGGGATACGCAGTATTTT
len: 14; j_gene: TRBJ1-4; d_gene: NA; abundance: many; v_gene: TRBV6-6; CDR3aa: CASSSHETNEKLFF; CDR3nt: TGTGCCAGCAGCTCTCATGAGACGAATGAAAAACTGTTTTTT
len: 14; j_gene: TRBJ1-3; d_gene: TRBD1; abundance: NA; v_gene: TRBV10-3; CDR3aa: CAIRSDRDGNTIYF; CDR3nt: TGTGCCATCAGGTCCGACAGGGATGGAAACACCATATATTTT
len: 13; j_gene: TRBJ2-2; d_gene: NA; abundance: NA; v_gene: TRBV7-2; CDR3aa: CASSSDDIGELFF; CDR3nt: TGTGCCAGCAGCTCCGACGATATCGGGGAGCTGTTTTTT
len: 11; j_gene: TRBJ2-1; d_gene: NA; abundance: NA; v_gene: TRBV20-1; CDR3aa: CSARARDIQFF; CDR3nt: TGCAGTGCCAGAGCCAGGGACATCCAGTTCTTC
len: 13; j_gene: TRBJ2-3; d_gene: NA; abundance: NA; v_gene: TRBV7-2; CDR3aa: CASSPGPGDTQYF; CDR3nt: TGTGCCAGCAGCCCTGGGCCGGGGGATACGCAGTATTTT
len: 13; j_gene: TRBJ1-2; d_gene: NA; abundance: many; v_gene: TRBV5-1; CDR3aa: CASSPSGNYGYTF; CDR3nt: TGCGCCAGCAGCCCAAGCGGGAACTATGGCTACACCTTC
len: 14; j_gene: TRBJ2-5; d_gene: TRBD1; abundance: few; v_gene: TRBV7-9; CDR3aa: CASSSRTGEETQYF; CDR3nt: TGTGCCAGCAGCTCTCGGACAGGGGAAGAGACCCAGTACTTC
len: 15; j_gene: TRBJ2-7; d_gene: NA; abundance: NA; v_gene: TRBV5-4; CDR3aa: CASSISGTTTYEQYF; CDR3nt: TGTGCCAGCAGCATTTCCGGGACGACAACCTACGAGCAGTACTTC
len: 15; j_gene: TRBJ2-1; d_gene: NA; abundance: few; v_gene: TRBV6-6; CDR3aa: CASQEGRGSYNEQFF; CDR3nt: TGTGCCAGCCAGGAGGGCCGGGGCTCCTACAATGAGCAGTTCTTC
len: 15; j_gene: TRBJ1-1; d_gene: NA; abundance: few; v_gene: TRBV7-2; CDR3aa: CASSLDRRGSTEAFF; CDR3nt: TGTGCCAGCAGCTTAGATCGTAGAGGGTCCACTGAAGCTTTCTTT
len: 13; j_gene: TRBJ2-3; d_gene: NA; abundance: NA; v_gene: TRBV7-9; CDR3aa: CASSLSSTDTQYF; CDR3nt: TGTGCCAGCAGCTTGTCTAGCACAGATACGCAGTATTTT
len: 11; j_gene: TRBJ2-1; d_gene: NA; abundance: few; v_gene: TRBV2; CDR3aa: CASSLKNEQFF; CDR3nt: TGTGCCAGCAGTTTGAAAAATGAGCAGTTCTTC
len: 13; j_gene: TRBJ2-7; d_gene: NA; abundance: NA; v_gene: TRBV11-2; CDR3aa: CASSPRIDYEQYF; CDR3nt: TGTGCCAGCAGCCCCAGGATCGACTACGAGCAGTACTTC
len: 17; j_gene: TRBJ1-4; d_gene: NA; abundance: NA; v_gene: TRBV18; CDR3aa: CASSPLALGGANEKLFF; CDR3nt: TGTGCCAGCTCACCGCTCGCCTTGGGGGGGGCGAATGAAAAACTGTTTTTT
len: 16; j_gene: TRBJ1-6; d_gene: NA; abundance: few; v_gene: TRBV5-1; CDR3aa: CASTYEGGEGNSPLHF; CDR3nt: TGCGCCAGCACATACGAGGGGGGTGAGGGGAATTCACCCCTCCACTTT